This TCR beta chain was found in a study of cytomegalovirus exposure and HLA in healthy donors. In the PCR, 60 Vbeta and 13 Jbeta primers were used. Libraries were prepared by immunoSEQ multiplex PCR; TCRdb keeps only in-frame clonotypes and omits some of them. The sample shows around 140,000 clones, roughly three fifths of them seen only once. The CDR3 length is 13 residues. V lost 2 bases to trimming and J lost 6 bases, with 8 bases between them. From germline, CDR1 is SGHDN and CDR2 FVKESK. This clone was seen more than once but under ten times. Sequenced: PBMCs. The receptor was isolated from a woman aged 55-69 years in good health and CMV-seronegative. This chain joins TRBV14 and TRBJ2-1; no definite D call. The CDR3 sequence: CASSQTGFNEQFF. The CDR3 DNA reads TGTGCCAGCAGCCAAACCGGGTTCAATGAGCAGTTCTTC.